Listed below are T cell receptor beta chains from one sample, sequenced in a study of shared clonotypes between healthy human individuals. Sequenced by immunoSEQ multiplex PCR; TCRdb stores in-frame clones only, minus some. The data hold 950,000 to 1,200,000 clones, with 77% observed a single time. Sequences were obtained from memory CD4+ T cells from PBMCs. These receptors were obtained from a man between 18 and 35 years old in good health. Some clones in this sample may be carry-over from other donors' samples. The conserved cysteine and the conserved F or W are not part of the CDR3 here. The size entry is marked missing in some rows and otherwise reads once, few, many or a size class.

v_gene: TRBV7-2
abundance: NA
CDR3aa: ASSLRGLGGEKLF

v_gene: TRBV6-5
abundance: NA
CDR3aa: ASSFGQGGITDTQY

v_gene: TRBV5-6
abundance: NA
CDR3aa: ASSGGPNNEQF

v_gene: TRBV6-5
abundance: once
CDR3aa: ASSQTGRHTEAF

v_gene: TRBV7-8
abundance: NA
CDR3aa: ASSFDRGQYNEQF

v_gene: TRBV6-1
abundance: NA
CDR3aa: ASRLQQNTGELF

v_gene: TRBV6-5
abundance: NA
CDR3aa: ASSYSTGQPQH

v_gene: TRBV2
abundance: NA
CDR3aa: ASSEMSQGDGYT

v_gene: TRBV2
abundance: few
CDR3aa: ASRPQGGSTEAF

v_gene: TRBV9
abundance: NA
CDR3aa: ASSYRTSGSLTGELF

v_gene: TRBV28
abundance: once
CDR3aa: ASSHPSSKTTEAF

v_gene: TRBV7-2
abundance: few
CDR3aa: ASSLTNYEQY

v_gene: TRBV28
abundance: once
CDR3aa: ASRDNRKTQY

v_gene: TRBV5-8
abundance: NA
CDR3aa: ASSLGRDGIYEQY

v_gene: TRBV5-1
abundance: NA
CDR3aa: ASSDGTGKDTIY

v_gene: TRBV27
abundance: few
CDR3aa: ASRGVDTDTQY

v_gene: TRBV7-3
abundance: NA
CDR3aa: ASSLLGQSSYEQY

v_gene: TRBV5-4
abundance: NA
CDR3aa: ASSLVQGYEQY

v_gene: TRBV10-3
abundance: NA
CDR3aa: AISGRQMDNEQF

v_gene: TRBV7-3
abundance: few
CDR3aa: ASSFQANNEQF

v_gene: TRBV7-9
abundance: NA
CDR3aa: ASSWKRRTGSRHTIY

v_gene: TRBV4-3
abundance: NA
CDR3aa: ASSQETASGYT

v_gene: TRBV7-2
abundance: NA
CDR3aa: ASSLAAGGEQY

v_gene: TRBV23-1
abundance: NA
CDR3aa: ASSQLGQGNTEAF

v_gene: TRBV11-3
abundance: NA
CDR3aa: ASSLDTQETQY

v_gene: TRBV11-2
abundance: NA
CDR3aa: ASSRGVSGRRSEETQY

v_gene: TRBV20-1
abundance: NA
CDR3aa: SASTGGEQY

v_gene: TRBV5-1
abundance: NA
CDR3aa: ASSSDTGRQETQY

v_gene: TRBV10-3
abundance: NA
CDR3aa: AISDSGTGNTEAF

v_gene: TRBV7-9
abundance: NA
CDR3aa: ASSLQGGSYEQY

v_gene: TRBV5-1
abundance: NA
CDR3aa: ASSLAGGIGNTIY